This note documents a single TCR beta chain sequence. Antigen specificity is unknown. The sample belongs to a study of identifying expanded T cells in peripheral blood. Notes on the study in general: Clone count variance between roughly 2-week samples rose with total template count.

Collection occurred without any documented infections or immune events in donors. J lost 7 bases, V lost 4 bases, and 4 bases had no gene match. Germline V gene lookup returns CDR1 SGHRS and CDR2 YFSETQ. The CDR3 covers 14 residues. The data were produced by immunoSEQ multiplex PCR, yet TCRdb's version contains in-frame clones alone and is incomplete. The profile shows 85,000 to 100,000 clones, approximately 90% of them singletons. Sequenced: blood. The source of this sequence is a person between 18 and 69 years old in good health. The chain carries TRBV5-1 and TRBJ2-7, with TRBD2 matching over 14 bases. The CDR3 coding sequence is TGCGCCAGCAGCCCGGGACTAGCGGGGGCAGAGCAGTACTTC. This gives the protein CASSPGLAGAEQYF.